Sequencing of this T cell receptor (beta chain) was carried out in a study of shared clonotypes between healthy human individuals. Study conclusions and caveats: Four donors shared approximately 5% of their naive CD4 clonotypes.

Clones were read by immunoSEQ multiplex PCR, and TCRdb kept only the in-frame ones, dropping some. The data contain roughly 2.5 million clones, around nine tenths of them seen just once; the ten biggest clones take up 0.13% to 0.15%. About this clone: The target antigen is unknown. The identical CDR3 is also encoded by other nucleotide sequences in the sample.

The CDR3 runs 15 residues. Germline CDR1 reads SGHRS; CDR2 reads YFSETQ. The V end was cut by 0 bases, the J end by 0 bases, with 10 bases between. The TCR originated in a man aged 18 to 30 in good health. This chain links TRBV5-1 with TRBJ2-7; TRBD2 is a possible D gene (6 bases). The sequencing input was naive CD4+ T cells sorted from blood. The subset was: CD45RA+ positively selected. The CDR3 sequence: CASSLDGGSSYEQYF. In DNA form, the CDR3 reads TGCGCCAGCAGCTTGGACGGGGGAAGCTCCTACGAGCAGTACTTC. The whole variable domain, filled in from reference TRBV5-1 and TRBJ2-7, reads KAGVTQTPRYLIKTRGQQVTLSCSPISGHRSVSWYQQTPGQGLQFLFEYFSETQRNKGNFPGRFSGRQFSNSRSEMNVSTLELGDSALYLCASSLDGGSSYEQYFGPGTRLTVT.